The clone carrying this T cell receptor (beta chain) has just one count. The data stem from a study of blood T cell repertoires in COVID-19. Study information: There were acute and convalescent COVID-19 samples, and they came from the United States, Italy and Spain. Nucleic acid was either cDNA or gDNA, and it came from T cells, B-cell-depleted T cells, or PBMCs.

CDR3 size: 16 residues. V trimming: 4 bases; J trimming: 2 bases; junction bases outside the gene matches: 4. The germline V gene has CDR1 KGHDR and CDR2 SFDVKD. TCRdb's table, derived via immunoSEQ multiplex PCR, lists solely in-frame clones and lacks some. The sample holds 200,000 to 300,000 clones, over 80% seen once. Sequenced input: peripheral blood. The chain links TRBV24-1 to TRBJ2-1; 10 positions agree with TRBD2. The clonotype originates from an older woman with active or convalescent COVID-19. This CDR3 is CATSDQSGRAYNEQFF. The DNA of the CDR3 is TGTGCCACCAGTGACCAAAGCGGGAGGGCCTACAATGAGCAGTTCTTC.